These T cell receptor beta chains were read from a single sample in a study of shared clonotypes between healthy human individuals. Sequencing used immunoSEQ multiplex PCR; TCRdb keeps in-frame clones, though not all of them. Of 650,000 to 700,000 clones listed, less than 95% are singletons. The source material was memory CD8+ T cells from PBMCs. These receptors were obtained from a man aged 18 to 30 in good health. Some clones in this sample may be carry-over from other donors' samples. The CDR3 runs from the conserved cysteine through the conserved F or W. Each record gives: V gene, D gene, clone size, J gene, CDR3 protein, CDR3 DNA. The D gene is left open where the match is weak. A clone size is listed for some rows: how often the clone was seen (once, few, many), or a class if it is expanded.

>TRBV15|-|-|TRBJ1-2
CATSTGKFGYGYTF
TGTGCCACCAGCACAGGGAAGTTTGGCTATGGCTACACCTTC
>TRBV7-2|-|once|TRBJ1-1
CASIQFEGTEAFF
TGTGCCAGCATACAATTTGAGGGCACTGAAGCTTTCTTT
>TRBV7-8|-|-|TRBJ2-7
CASSPRPGGWYEQYF
TGTGCCAGCAGCCCGCGTCCTGGGGGCTGGTACGAGCAGTACTTC
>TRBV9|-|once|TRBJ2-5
CASSVVGTPQETQYF
TGTGCCAGCAGCGTAGTCGGGACGCCACAAGAGACCCAGTACTTC
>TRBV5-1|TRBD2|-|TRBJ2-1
CASSGGGFVYNEQFF
TGCGCCAGCAGCGGGGGAGGGTTCGTTTACAATGAGCAGTTCTTC
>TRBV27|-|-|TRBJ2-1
CASSLKIYNEQFF
TGTGCCAGCAGTTTAAAAATATACAATGAGCAGTTCTTC
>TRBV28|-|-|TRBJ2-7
CASSFPGRSDSYEQYF
TGTGCCAGCAGTTTCCCTGGCAGGTCGGACTCCTACGAGCAGTACTTC
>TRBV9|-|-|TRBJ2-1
CASSVEVGSGSYNEQFF
TGTGCCAGCAGCGTAGAGGTAGGGAGTGGGTCCTACAATGAGCAGTTCTTC
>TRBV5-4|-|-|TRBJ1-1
CASSLPVWTENTEAFF
TGTGCCAGCAGCTTGCCCGTTTGGACCGAGAACACTGAAGCTTTCTTT
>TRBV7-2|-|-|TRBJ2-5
CASSLRSPRLTETQYF
TGTGCCAGCAGCTTAAGGTCCCCCAGGCTAACGGAGACCCAGTACTTC
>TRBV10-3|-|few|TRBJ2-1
CAISEWRSNEQFF
TGTGCCATCAGTGAGTGGCGATCCAATGAGCAGTTCTTC
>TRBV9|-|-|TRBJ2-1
CASSGSGEQFF
TGTGCCAGCAGCGGGAGCGGTGAGCAGTTCTTC
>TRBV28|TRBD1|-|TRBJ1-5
CASSLRGQFNQPQHF
TGTGCCAGCAGTTTAAGGGGACAGTTCAATCAGCCCCAGCATTTT
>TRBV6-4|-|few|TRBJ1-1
CASSDGRANEAFF
TGTGCCAGCAGTGACGGCAGAGCAAATGAAGCTTTCTTT
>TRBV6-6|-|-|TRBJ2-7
CASSPDVYEQYF
TGTGCCAGCAGCCCCGATGTCTACGAGCAGTACTTC
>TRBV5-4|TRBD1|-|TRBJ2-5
CASSLVGQGGRETQYF
TGTGCCAGCAGCTTGGTTGGACAGGGAGGCCGTGAGACCCAGTACTTC
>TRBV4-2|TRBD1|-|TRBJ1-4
CASSQDSGTGGEKLFF
TGTGCCAGCAGCCAAGATAGCGGGACAGGGGGTGAAAAACTGTTTTTT
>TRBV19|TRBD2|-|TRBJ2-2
CASLGLAGGTGELFF
TGTGCCAGTTTGGGACTAGCGGGAGGAACCGGGGAGCTGTTTTTT
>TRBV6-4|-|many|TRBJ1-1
CASSPTGETEAFF
TGTGCCAGCAGCCCGACAGGAGAGACTGAAGCTTTCTTT
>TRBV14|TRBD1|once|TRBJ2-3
CASSQVLSETGRTDTQYF
TGTGCCAGCAGCCAAGTGCTTTCAGAGACAGGGCGAACAGATACGCAGTATTTT
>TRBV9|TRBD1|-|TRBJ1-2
CASSLGQGDNYGYTF
TGTGCCAGCAGCCTAGGACAGGGGGATAACTATGGCTACACCTTC
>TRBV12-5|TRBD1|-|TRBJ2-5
CASGLVHPGQQETQYF
TGTGCTAGTGGTTTGGTACATCCGGGACAGCAAGAGACCCAGTACTTC